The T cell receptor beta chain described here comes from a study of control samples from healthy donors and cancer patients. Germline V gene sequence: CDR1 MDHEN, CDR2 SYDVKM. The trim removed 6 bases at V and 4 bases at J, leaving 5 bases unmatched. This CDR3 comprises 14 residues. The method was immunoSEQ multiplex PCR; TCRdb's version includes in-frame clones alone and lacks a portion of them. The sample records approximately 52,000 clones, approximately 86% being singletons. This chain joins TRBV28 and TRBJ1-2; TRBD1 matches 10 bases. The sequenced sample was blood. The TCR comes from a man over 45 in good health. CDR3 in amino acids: CASRETGGGYGYTF. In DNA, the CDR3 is TGTGCCAGCAGGGAGACAGGGGGCGGCTATGGCTACACCTTC.